This T cell receptor (beta chain) came from a study of PD-L1 blockade in urothelial cancer. The CDR3 sequence is 15 residues long. The junction had 9 bases not matched to a gene; V was cut back by 5 bases and J by 7 bases. Germline CDR1 SGHRS, CDR2 YFSETQ. Repertoires were generated with immunoSEQ multiplex PCR, while TCRdb's copy carries only in-frame clones and drops some. This table has 20,000 to 25,000 clones, around 85% appearing once. The chain recombines TRBV5-1 with TRBJ1-1; TRBD1 matches at 12 bases. This TCR came from a middle-aged man with urothelial cancer. The sequencing used PBMCs, collected around atezolizumab (anti-PD-L1) treatment. Here the CDR3 DNA reads TGCGCCAGCAGAACCGGGACAGGGGGCATGGGTGAAGCTTTCTTT. Translating it yields CASRTGTGGMGEAFF.